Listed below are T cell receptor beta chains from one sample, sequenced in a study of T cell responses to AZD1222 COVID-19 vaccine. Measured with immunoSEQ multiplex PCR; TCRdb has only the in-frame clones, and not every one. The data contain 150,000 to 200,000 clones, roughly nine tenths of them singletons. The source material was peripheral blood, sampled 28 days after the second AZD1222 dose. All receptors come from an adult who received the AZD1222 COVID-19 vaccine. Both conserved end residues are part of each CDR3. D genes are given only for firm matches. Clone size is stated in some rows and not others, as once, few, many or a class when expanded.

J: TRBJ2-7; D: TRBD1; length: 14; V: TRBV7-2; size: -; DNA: TGTGCCAGCAGCCGGCCGGGACAGGGCTACGAGCAGTACTTC; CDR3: CASSRPGQGYEQYF
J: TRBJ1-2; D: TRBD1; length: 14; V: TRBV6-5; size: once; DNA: TGTGCCAGCAGTCTGCGGACAGGGGGCAATGGCTACACCTTC; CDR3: CASSLRTGGNGYTF
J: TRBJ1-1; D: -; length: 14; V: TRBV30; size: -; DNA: TGTGCCTGGAGTCCTAAGACCGGGACAACCGAAGCTTTCTTT; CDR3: CAWSPKTGTTEAFF
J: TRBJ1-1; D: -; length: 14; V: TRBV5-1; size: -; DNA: TGCGCCAGCACCCTCACAGTCGGGAACACTGAAGCTTTCTTT; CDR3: CASTLTVGNTEAFF
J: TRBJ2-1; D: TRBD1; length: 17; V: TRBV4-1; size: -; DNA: TGCGCCAGCAGCCAATGGACAGGGAAGTTAACCTACAATGAGCAGTTCTTC; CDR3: CASSQWTGKLTYNEQFF
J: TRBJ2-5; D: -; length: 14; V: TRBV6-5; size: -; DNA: TGTGCCAGCAGGCCAGGGTCGTACCAAGAGACCCAGTACTTC; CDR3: CASRPGSYQETQYF
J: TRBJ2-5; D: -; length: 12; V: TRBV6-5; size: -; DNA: TGTGCCAGCAAGGGGAGCCAAGAGACCCAGTACTTC; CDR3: CASKGSQETQYF
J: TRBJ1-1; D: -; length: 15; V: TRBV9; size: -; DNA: TGTGCCAGCAGCGTATCCTGGGGAAAGGGCACTGAAGCTTTCTTT; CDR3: CASSVSWGKGTEAFF
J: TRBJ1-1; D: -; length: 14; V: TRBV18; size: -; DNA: TGTGCCAGCTCACTAACAGGGAGGGACACTGAAGCTTTCTTT; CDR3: CASSLTGRDTEAFF
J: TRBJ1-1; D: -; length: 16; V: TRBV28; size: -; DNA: TGTGCCAGCACCACAACGTCGTGGGGGGCGCGGACTGAAGCTTTCTTT; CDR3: CASTTTSWGARTEAFF
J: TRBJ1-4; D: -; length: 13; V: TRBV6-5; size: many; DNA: TGTGCCAGCGGATTTAGGACTAATGAAAAACTGTTTTTT; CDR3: CASGFRTNEKLFF
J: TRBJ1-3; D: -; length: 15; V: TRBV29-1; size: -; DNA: TGCAGCGTTGAAGATCTCGGGGTTACTGGAAACACCATATATTTT; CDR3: CSVEDLGVTGNTIYF
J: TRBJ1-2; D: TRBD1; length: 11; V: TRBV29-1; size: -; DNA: TGCAGCGTTCAGGGGGCGGATGGCTACACCTTC; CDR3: CSVQGADGYTF
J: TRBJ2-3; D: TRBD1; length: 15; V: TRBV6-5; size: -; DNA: TGTGCCAGCAGGGACGGACAGGCTGTCACAGATACGCAGTATTTT; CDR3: CASRDGQAVTDTQYF
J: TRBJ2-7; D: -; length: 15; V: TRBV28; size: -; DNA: TGTGCCAGCAGTCCTTCTGGGGGCCCCTCCTACGAGCAGTACTTC; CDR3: CASSPSGGPSYEQYF
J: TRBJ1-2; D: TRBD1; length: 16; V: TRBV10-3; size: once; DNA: TGTGCCATCAGTGAGTCTCCACAGGGGGCGCGAGATGGCTACACCTTC; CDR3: CAISESPQGARDGYTF
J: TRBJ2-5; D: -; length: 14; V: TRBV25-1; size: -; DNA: TGTGCCAGCAGTGCGACAGTGACTCAAGAGACCCAGTACTTC; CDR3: CASSATVTQETQYF
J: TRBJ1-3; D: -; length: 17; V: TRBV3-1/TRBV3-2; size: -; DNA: TGTGCCAGCAGCCAAGATTACAGGGACTATCTCCGAAACACCATATATTTT; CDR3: CASSQDYRDYLRNTIYF
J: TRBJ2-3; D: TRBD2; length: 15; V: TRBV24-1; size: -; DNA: TGTGCCACCAGTCCCCGTGGAGCGGGGGGTGATACGCAGTATTTT; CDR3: CATSPRGAGGDTQYF
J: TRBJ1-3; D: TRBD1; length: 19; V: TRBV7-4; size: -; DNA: TGTGCCAGCAGCTCCCGGCGCGACAGGGGGGATCTCTCTGGAAACACCATATATTTT; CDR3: CASSSRRDRGDLSGNTIYF
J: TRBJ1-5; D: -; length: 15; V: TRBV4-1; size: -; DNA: TGCGCCAGCAGCCAAGTTCAGGGCTCCGGGCAGCCCCAGCATTTT; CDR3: CASSQVQGSGQPQHF
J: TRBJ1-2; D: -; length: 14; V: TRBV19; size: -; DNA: TGTGCCAGTACCCTGGGCGGGGCCCCCTATGGCTACACCTTC; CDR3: CASTLGGAPYGYTF
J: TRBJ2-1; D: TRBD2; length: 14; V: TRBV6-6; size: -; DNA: TGTGCCAGCAGTTATAGCGGGACCCTAAATGAGCAGTTCTTC; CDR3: CASSYSGTLNEQFF
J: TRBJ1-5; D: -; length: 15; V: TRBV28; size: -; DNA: TGTGCCAGCAGTCTACTACAGGGCGCCAATCAGCCCCAGCATTTT; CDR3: CASSLLQGANQPQHF
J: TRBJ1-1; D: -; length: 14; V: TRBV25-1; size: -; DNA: TGTGCCAGCAGTGAAGCAGGGCTGAACACTGAAGCTTTCTTT; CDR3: CASSEAGLNTEAFF
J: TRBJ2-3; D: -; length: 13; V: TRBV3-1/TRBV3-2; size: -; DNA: TGTGCCAGCAGCCAAAACGTAGCAGATACGCAGTATTTT; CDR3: CASSQNVADTQYF
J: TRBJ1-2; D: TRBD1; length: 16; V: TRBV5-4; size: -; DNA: TGTGCCAGCAGCCTACCCGGGACAGGGCCTAACTATGGCTACACCTTC; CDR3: CASSLPGTGPNYGYTF
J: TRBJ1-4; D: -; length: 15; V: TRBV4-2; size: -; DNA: TGTGCCAGCAGCCAAGGTCGGACAACCGAGGAGAAACTGTTTTTT; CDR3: CASSQGRTTEEKLFF
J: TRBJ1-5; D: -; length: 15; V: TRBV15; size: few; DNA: TGTGCCACCAGCCTAGGGACGGACGGGGCCCAGCCCCAGCATTTT; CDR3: CATSLGTDGAQPQHF
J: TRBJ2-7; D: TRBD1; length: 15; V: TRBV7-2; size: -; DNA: TGTGCCAGCAGCACGGGACAGGGGGCGACCTACGAGCAGTACTTC; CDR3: CASSTGQGATYEQYF
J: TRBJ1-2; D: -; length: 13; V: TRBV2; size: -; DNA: TGTGCCAGCAGTGCGGACCATAACTATGGCTACACCTTC; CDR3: CASSADHNYGYTF
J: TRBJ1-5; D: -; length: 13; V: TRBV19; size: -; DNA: TGTGCCAGTAGTATAGGGGGTAGCCAGCCCCAGCATTTT; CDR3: CASSIGGSQPQHF
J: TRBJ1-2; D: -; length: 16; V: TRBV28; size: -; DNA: TGTGCCAGCAGTTCCATCAGGGCCCTTACTAACTATGGCTACACCTTC; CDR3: CASSSIRALTNYGYTF
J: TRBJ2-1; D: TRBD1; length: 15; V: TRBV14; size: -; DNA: TGTGCCAGCAGCCCGCCGGGACAGGGTTACAATGAGCAGTTCTTC; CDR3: CASSPPGQGYNEQFF
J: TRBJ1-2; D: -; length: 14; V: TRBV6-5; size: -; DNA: TGTGCCAGCAGTTACGGCCTCGGGACTGCTGGCTACACCTTC; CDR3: CASSYGLGTAGYTF
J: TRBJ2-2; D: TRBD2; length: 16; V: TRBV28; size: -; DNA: TGTGCCAGCAGCGGGAGGGGCAGGACGAACACCGGGGAGCTGTTTTTT; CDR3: CASSGRGRTNTGELFF
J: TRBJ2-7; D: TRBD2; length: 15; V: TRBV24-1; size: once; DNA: TGTGCCACCGGTCCGGGAGGGAGTCACGTGTACGAGCAGTACTTC; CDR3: CATGPGGSHVYEQYF
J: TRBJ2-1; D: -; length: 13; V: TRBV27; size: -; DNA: TGTGCCAGCAGTACTAGCTCCTACAATGAGCAGTTCTTC; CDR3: CASSTSSYNEQFF
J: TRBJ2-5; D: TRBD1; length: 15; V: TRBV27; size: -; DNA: TGTGCCAGCATCGAGGGGGGACAGGGTCGTGGGACCCAGTACTTC; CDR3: CASIEGGQGRGTQYF
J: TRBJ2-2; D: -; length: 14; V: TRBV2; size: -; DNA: TGTGCCAGCAGAGGGGACTCGAACACCGGGGAGCTGTTTTTT; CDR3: CASRGDSNTGELFF
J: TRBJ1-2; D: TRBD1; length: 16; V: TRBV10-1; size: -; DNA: TGCGCCAGCAGGGGACAGGGGGCTATTCTGCCGGTGGGCTACACCTTC; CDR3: CASRGQGAILPVGYTF
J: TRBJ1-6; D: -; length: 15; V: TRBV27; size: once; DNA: TGTGCCAGCAGTTTATCCGAACCCAGTAATTCACCCCTCCACTTT; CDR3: CASSLSEPSNSPLHF
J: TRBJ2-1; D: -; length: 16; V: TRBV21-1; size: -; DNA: TGTGCCAGCACCCAAAGCCCGGGAGCATCCTACAATGAGCAGTTCTTC; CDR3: CASTQSPGASYNEQFF
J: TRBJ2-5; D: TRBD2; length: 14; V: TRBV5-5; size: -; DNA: TGTGCCAGCAGCCGGACTAGCGGGGGGGAGACCCAGTACTTC; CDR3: CASSRTSGGETQYF
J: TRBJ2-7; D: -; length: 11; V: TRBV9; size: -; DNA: TGTGCCAGCAGCGTAGACAACGAGCAGTACTTC; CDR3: CASSVDNEQYF
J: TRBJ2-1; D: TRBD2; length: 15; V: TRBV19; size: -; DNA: TGTGCCAGTAGTATGGAGGGACTAGCTTACAATGAGCAGTTCTTC; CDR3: CASSMEGLAYNEQFF
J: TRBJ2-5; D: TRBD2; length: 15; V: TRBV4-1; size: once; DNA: TGCGCCAGCAGTCTTTTAGCGGGGCCTCAAGAGACCCAGTACTTC; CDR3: CASSLLAGPQETQYF
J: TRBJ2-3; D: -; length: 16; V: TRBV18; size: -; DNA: TGTGCCAGCTCACCCCGCGGGGGCCCCTACACAGATACGCAGTATTTT; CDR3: CASSPRGGPYTDTQYF
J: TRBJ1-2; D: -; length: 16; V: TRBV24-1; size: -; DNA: TGTGCCACCAGTGTCGGCGACGGGCGAACTAACTATGGCTACACCTTC; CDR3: CATSVGDGRTNYGYTF
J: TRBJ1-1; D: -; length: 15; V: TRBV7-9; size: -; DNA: TGTGCCAGCAGCTTAGCTACAGGGTGGGACACTGAAGCTTTCTTT; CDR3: CASSLATGWDTEAFF
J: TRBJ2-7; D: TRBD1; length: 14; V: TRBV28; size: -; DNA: TGTGCCAGCAGTTTATCCAGGGGGCCCTACGAGCAGTACTTC; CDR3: CASSLSRGPYEQYF
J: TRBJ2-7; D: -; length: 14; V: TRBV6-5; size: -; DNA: TGTGCCAGCAGTACCCGGGACGTAACCTACGAGCAGTACTTC; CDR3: CASSTRDVTYEQYF
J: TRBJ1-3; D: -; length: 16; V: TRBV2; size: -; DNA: TGTGCCAGCAGTGTGGAGGGACATGTCTCTGGAAACACCATATATTTT; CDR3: CASSVEGHVSGNTIYF
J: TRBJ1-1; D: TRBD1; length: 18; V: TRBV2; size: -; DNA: TGTGCCAGCAGTGTACCAGGGGGCGTAGGGAGGTCGAACACTGAAGCTTTCTTT; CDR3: CASSVPGGVGRSNTEAFF
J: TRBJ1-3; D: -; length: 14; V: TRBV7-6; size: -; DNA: TGTGCCAGCAGCTTAGGCCATTCTGGAAACACCATATATTTT; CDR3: CASSLGHSGNTIYF
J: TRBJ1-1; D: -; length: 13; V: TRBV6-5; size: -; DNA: TGTGCCAGCAGTAGAGGGGCCAACACTGAAGCTTTCTTT; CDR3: CASSRGANTEAFF
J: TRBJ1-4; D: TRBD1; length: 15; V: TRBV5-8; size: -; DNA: TGTGCCAGCAGCTTTCAGGGGGCCGGGGATGAAAAACTGTTTTTT; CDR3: CASSFQGAGDEKLFF